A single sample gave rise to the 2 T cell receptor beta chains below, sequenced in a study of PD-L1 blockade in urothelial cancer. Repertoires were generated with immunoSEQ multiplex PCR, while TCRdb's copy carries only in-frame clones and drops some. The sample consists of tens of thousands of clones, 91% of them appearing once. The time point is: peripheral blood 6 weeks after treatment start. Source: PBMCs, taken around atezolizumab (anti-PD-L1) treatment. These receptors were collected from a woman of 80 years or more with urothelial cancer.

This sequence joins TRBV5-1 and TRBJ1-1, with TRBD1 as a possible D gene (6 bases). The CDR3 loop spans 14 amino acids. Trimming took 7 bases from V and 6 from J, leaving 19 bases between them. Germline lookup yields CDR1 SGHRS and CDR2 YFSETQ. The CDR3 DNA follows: TGCGCCAGCCGCCCGACAGGTGAATGGGCTGAAGCTTTCTTT. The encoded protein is CASRPTGEWAEAFF.

The CDR3 bases are TGTGCCAGCAGCTTACAGGGGAACACTGAAGCTTTCTTT. It specifies CASSLQGNTEAFF. The V gene is TRBV7-3, the J gene TRBJ1-1, with D possibly TRBD1 on 5 matching bases. The CDR3 spans 13 residues. V was pared by 2 bases and J by 1 base, with 5 bases between. The V gene's germline CDR1 is SGHTA and CDR2 FQGTGA. Full variable domain (missing parts from reference TRBV7-3 and TRBJ1-1): GAGVSQTPSNKVTEKGKYVELRCDPISGHTALYWYRQSLGQGPEFLIYFQGTGAADDSGLPNDRFFAVRPEGSVSTLKIQRTERGDSAVYLCASSLQGNTEAFFGQGTRLTVV.